A selection of T cell receptor beta chains follows, all from one sample in a study of OX40 agonist ivuxolimab in advanced cancers. Sequencing was performed with immunoSEQ multiplex PCR; in TCRdb, only in-frame clones are kept and a portion is missing. The data hold about 59,000 clones, with roughly 90% observed a single time. The sample in question was CD4+ or CD8+ T cells sorted from blood, obtained in a trial of the OX40 agonist ivuxolimab. Receptors originate from an adult with an advanced solid tumor such as melanoma, head and neck, liver or kidney cancer. Each CDR3 is given with its conserved first and last residue. Each record gives: D gene, V gene, J gene, clone size, CDR3 DNA, CDR3 protein. D genes are given only for firm matches. Size is omitted from some rows. Given values are once, few, many or a class for expanded clones.

d_call: TRBD1
v_call: TRBV7-8
j_call: TRBJ2-3
clone_size: .
cdr3_nt: TGTGCCAGCAGCTTCCCCCGGACAGGGAAAACAGATACGCAGTATTTT
cdr3_aa: CASSFPRTGKTDTQYF

d_call: TRBD1
v_call: TRBV28
j_call: TRBJ1-3
clone_size: .
cdr3_nt: TGTGCCAGCAGTCCCACAGGGGGCTCTGGAAACACCATATATTTT
cdr3_aa: CASSPTGGSGNTIYF

d_call: .
v_call: TRBV15
j_call: TRBJ2-5
clone_size: once
cdr3_nt: TGTGCCACCAGCAGAGCTGGGGAAGAGACCCAGTACTTC
cdr3_aa: CATSRAGEETQYF

d_call: .
v_call: TRBV30
j_call: TRBJ1-5
clone_size: .
cdr3_nt: TGTGCCTGGAGCAGAGAGGGATTCGGCAATCAGCCCCAGCATTTT
cdr3_aa: CAWSREGFGNQPQHF

d_call: .
v_call: TRBV29-1
j_call: TRBJ2-3
clone_size: .
cdr3_nt: TGCAGCGTCAACCCTTATTGGGAAGAGAGGAGAGATACGCAGTATTTT
cdr3_aa: CSVNPYWEERRDTQYF

d_call: .
v_call: TRBV4-3
j_call: TRBJ2-3
clone_size: few
cdr3_nt: TGCGCCAGCAGCCAAGCTACTACAGATACGCAGTATTTT
cdr3_aa: CASSQATTDTQYF

d_call: .
v_call: TRBV7-2
j_call: TRBJ1-5
clone_size: .
cdr3_nt: TGTGCCAGCAGCTTAAACTCAGAGATCAATCAGCCCCAGCATTTT
cdr3_aa: CASSLNSEINQPQHF

d_call: .
v_call: TRBV11-3
j_call: TRBJ2-1
clone_size: .
cdr3_nt: TGTGCCAGCAGCTTAGAACCCTACAATGAGCAGTTCTTC
cdr3_aa: CASSLEPYNEQFF

d_call: TRBD1
v_call: TRBV27
j_call: TRBJ2-7
clone_size: few
cdr3_nt: TGTGCCAGCAGTCCGGAGACAGGGGGGACCTACGAGCAGTACTTC
cdr3_aa: CASSPETGGTYEQYF

d_call: .
v_call: TRBV12-5
j_call: TRBJ1-5
clone_size: .
cdr3_nt: TGTGCTAGTGGTTTGGTACCAGGGGAAGGCAATCAGCCCCAGCATTTT
cdr3_aa: CASGLVPGEGNQPQHF

d_call: .
v_call: TRBV4-3
j_call: TRBJ1-4
clone_size: .
cdr3_nt: TGCGCCAGCAGCCAAGACGGCGGGGAGAATGAAAAACTGTTTTTT
cdr3_aa: CASSQDGGENEKLFF

d_call: .
v_call: TRBV6-6
j_call: TRBJ2-1
clone_size: few
cdr3_nt: TGTGCCAGCAGTCCGCCGGGGGGCCCCACCTACAATGAGCAGTTCTTC
cdr3_aa: CASSPPGGPTYNEQFF

d_call: .
v_call: TRBV7-9
j_call: TRBJ2-1
clone_size: .
cdr3_nt: TGTGCCAGCAGCACCGGGGCAGGGAGCTCCTACAATGAGCAGTTCTTC
cdr3_aa: CASSTGAGSSYNEQFF

d_call: .
v_call: TRBV28
j_call: TRBJ1-5
clone_size: .
cdr3_nt: TGTGCCAGCAGCTATAGTAGCAATCAGCCCCAGCATTTT
cdr3_aa: CASSYSSNQPQHF

d_call: .
v_call: TRBV19
j_call: TRBJ2-1
clone_size: .
cdr3_nt: TGTGCCAGTAGTATTGGTTGGTTAACAGAACTCTACAATGAGCAGTTCTTC
cdr3_aa: CASSIGWLTELYNEQFF

d_call: TRBD1
v_call: TRBV27
j_call: TRBJ2-6
clone_size: .
cdr3_nt: TGTGCCAGCAGTCACCGGGACAGGACCATTGTCCTGACTTTC
cdr3_aa: CASSHRDRTIVLTF

d_call: .
v_call: TRBV11-1
j_call: TRBJ2-1
clone_size: .
cdr3_nt: TGTGCCAGCAGCCTTAATAATGAGCAGTTCTTC
cdr3_aa: CASSLNNEQFF

d_call: .
v_call: TRBV7-2
j_call: TRBJ1-5
clone_size: .
cdr3_nt: TGTGCCAGCAGTCCCGCGACGGGGGTTGCTCAGCCCCAGCATTTT
cdr3_aa: CASSPATGVAQPQHF

d_call: TRBD1
v_call: TRBV4-1
j_call: TRBJ2-7
clone_size: .
cdr3_nt: TGCGCCAGCAGCCACGGGACAGGGCTCTCCTACGAGCAGTACTTC
cdr3_aa: CASSHGTGLSYEQYF

d_call: TRBD1
v_call: TRBV30
j_call: TRBJ1-1
clone_size: few
cdr3_nt: TGTGCCTGGACTAGCACAGGGGCGGACACTGAAGCTTTCTTT
cdr3_aa: CAWTSTGADTEAFF

d_call: .
v_call: TRBV27
j_call: TRBJ2-5
clone_size: .
cdr3_nt: TGTGCCAGCAGTTTATGTGAGACCCAGTACTTC
cdr3_aa: CASSLCETQYF

d_call: .
v_call: TRBV6-5
j_call: TRBJ1-6
clone_size: .
cdr3_nt: TGTGCCAGCACCCGCTCCTATAATTCACCCCTCCACTTT
cdr3_aa: CASTRSYNSPLHF

d_call: .
v_call: TRBV6-4
j_call: TRBJ2-5
clone_size: .
cdr3_nt: TGTGCCAGAAAGCAAGAGACCCAGTACTTC
cdr3_aa: CARKQETQYF

d_call: .
v_call: TRBV6-5
j_call: TRBJ1-2
clone_size: once
cdr3_nt: TGTGCCAGCGGTACCCTTGGGCAGGGGAATGGCTACACCTTC
cdr3_aa: CASGTLGQGNGYTF

d_call: .
v_call: TRBV6-5
j_call: TRBJ2-7
clone_size: once
cdr3_nt: TGTGCCAGCAGTTACTCTCGATACGAGCAGTACTTC
cdr3_aa: CASSYSRYEQYF

d_call: .
v_call: TRBV5-4
j_call: TRBJ2-3
clone_size: .
cdr3_nt: TGTGCCAGCAGCCAAGAGTTTGGACACAGTTCAGATACGCAGTATTTT
cdr3_aa: CASSQEFGHSSDTQYF

d_call: .
v_call: TRBV18
j_call: TRBJ2-1
clone_size: .
cdr3_nt: TGTGCCAGCTCACCGAGCTCCTACAATGAGCAGTTCTTC
cdr3_aa: CASSPSSYNEQFF

d_call: .
v_call: TRBV11-3
j_call: TRBJ1-4
clone_size: .
cdr3_nt: TGTGCCAGCAGCACCCCGGGCTGGGCTAATGAAAAACTGTTTTTT
cdr3_aa: CASSTPGWANEKLFF